The entry below describes one T cell receptor beta chain. This table comes from immunoSEQ multiplex PCR, and its TCRdb copy is limited to in-frame clones, with some not included. In the table there are roughly 93,000 clones, about 95% of which are singletons. Germline assignment: CDR1 SNHLY and CDR2 FYNNEI. The V and J ends lost 7 bases and 1 base respectively, with 11 bases between them. The CDR3 sequence is 15 residues long. The data derive from a study of technical replicates of blood from a few donors. V usage is TRBV2 and J usage is TRBJ2-6; D might be TRBD2 (5 bases). The TCR comes from a human donor in good health. What was sequenced was T cells isolated from PBMCs. The DNA of the CDR3 is TGTGCCAGCACGGGCCGGGAATCTGGGGCCAACGTCCTGACTTTC. The encoded protein is CASTGRESGANVLTF.